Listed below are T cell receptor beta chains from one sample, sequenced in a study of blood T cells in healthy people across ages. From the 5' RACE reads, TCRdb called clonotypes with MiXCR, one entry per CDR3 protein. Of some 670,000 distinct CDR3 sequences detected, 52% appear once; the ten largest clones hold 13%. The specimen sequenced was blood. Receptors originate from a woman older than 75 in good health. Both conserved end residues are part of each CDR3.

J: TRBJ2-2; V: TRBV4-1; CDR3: CASSQALGAGELFF
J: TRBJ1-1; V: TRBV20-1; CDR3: CSASFFRGWNTEAFF
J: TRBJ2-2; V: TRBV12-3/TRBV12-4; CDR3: CASSYPGGMAGELFF
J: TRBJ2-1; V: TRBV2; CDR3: CASSEQGLNEQFF
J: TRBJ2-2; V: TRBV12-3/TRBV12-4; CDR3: CASRKSARNTGELFF
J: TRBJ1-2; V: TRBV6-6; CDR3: CASSYSPDRANYGYTF
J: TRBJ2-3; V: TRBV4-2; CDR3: CACSQGPRTEGDTQYF
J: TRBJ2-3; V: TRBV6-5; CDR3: CASRADSSGSTDTQYF
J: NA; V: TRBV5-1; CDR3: CASSLGDQETQYF
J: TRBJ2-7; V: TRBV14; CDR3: CASSQEQGTPPYEQYF
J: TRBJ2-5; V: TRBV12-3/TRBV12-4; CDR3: CASSFGARTGTQYF
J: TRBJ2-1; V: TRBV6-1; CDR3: CASSTGGQGSNGQFF
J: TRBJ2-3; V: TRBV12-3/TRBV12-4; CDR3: CACNELAGSTDTQYF
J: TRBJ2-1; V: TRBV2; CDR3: CASNPPGQDTPWQFF
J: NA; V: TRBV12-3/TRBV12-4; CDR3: CASSLAGTSGRSSYNEQYF
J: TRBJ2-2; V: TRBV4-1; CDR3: CASSHGAGELFF
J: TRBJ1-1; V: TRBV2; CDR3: CASSEAGREPFF